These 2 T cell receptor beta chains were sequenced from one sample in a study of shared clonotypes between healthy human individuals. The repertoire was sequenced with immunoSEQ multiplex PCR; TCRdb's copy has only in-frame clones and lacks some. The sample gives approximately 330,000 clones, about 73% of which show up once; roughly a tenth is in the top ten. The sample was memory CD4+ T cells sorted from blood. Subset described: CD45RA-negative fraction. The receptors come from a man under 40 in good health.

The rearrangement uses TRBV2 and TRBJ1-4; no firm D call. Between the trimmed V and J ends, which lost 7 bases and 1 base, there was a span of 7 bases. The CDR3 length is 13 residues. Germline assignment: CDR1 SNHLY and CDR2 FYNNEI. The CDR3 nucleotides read TGTGCCAGCAACTTGAGAACTAATGAAAAACTGTTTTTT. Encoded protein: CASNLRTNEKLFF.

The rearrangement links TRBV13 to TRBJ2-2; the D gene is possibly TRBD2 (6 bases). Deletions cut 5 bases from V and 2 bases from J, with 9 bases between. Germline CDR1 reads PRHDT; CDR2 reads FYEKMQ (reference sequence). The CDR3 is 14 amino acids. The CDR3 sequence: CASSMDYNTGELFF. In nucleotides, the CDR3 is TGTGCCAGCAGCATGGACTATAACACCGGGGAGCTGTTTTTT.